This T cell receptor beta chain was sequenced for a study of cytomegalovirus exposure and HLA in healthy donors. Germline V gives CDR1 SGHRS, CDR2 YFSETQ. With V trimmed by 6 bases and J by 4 bases, 5 bases remained unmatched. This CDR3 region has 14 residues. These donors, healthy bone marrow donors, were studied. Findings and limits, study-wide: Being productive about 87% or about 30% of the time was typical of most TCR beta V segments in an earlier analysis.

Points on this clone: Its antigen is not known.

The primer mix had 60 Vbeta and 13 Jbeta primers. Assay used: immunoSEQ multiplex PCR; TCRdb lists only in-frame clones, some missing. This sample has roughly 220,000 clones, with 80% to 90% found just once. The sequenced sample was PBMCs. The receptor's source is a man aged 25-45 years in good health and CMV-seronegative. This chain links TRBV5-1 with TRBJ2-2; 8 positions match TRBD1. The CDR3 reads CASNRDRGTGELFF. The CDR3, as DNA: TGCGCCAGCAACAGAGACAGGGGCACCGGGGAGCTGTTTTTT.